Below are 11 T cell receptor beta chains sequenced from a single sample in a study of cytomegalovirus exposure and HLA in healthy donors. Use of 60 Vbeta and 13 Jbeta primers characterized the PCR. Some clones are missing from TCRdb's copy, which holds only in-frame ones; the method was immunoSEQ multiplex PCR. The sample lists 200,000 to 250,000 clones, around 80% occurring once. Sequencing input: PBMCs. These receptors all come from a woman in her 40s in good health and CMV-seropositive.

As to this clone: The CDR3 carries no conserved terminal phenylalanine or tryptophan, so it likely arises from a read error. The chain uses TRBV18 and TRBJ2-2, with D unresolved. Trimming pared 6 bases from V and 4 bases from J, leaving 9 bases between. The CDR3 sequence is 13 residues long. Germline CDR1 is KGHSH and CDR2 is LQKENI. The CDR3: CASSGSSTGELFL. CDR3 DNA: TGTGCCAGCTCGGGTAGCAGCACCGGGGAGCTGTTTCTT.

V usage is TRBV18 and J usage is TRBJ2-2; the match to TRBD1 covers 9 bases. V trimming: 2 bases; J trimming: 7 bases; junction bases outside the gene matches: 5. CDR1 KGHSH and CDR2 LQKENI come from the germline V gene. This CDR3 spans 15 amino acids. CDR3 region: CASSPIGQGIGELFF. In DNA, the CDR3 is TGTGCCAGCTCACCAATCGGACAGGGGATCGGGGAGCTGTTTTTT.

The CDR3 DNA reads as TGTGCCAGTAGTATGGGCAGGGGGCAAACCGGGGAGCTGTTTTTT. Translation: CASSMGRGQTGELFF. J is TRBJ2-2 and V is TRBV19, with TRBD1 matching over 8 bases. The CDR3 consists of 15 residues. The ends lost 3 bases at V and 5 bases at J; junction bases unmatched: 5. Germline values: CDR1 LNHDA, CDR2 SQIVND (reference sequence).

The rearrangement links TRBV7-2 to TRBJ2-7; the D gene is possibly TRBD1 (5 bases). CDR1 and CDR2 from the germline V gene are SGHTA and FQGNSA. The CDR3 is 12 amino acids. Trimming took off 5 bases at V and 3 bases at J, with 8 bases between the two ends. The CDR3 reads CASSHDSYEQYF. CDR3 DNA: TGTGCCAGCAGCCACGACAGCTACGAGCAGTACTTC.

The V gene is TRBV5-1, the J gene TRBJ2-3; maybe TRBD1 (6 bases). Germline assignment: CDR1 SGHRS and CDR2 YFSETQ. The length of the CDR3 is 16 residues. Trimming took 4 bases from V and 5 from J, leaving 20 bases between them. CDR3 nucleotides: TGCGCCAGCAGCCCCCAGGGGATCCATGTTGGAGATACGCAGTATTTT. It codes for CASSPQGIHVGDTQYF.

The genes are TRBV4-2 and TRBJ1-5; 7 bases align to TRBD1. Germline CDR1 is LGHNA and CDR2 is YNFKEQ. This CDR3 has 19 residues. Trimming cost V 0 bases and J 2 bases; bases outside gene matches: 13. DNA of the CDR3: TGTGCCAGCAGCCAAGAGCTGACCGGAGGGGGCGCAGGCAATCAGCCCCAGCATTTT. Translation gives CASSQELTGGGAGNQPQHF.

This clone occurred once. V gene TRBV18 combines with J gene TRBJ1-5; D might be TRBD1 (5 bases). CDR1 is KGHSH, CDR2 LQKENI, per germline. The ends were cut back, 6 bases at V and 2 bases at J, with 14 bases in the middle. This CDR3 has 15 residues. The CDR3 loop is CASSLGPGGNQPQHF. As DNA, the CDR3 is TGTGCCAGCTCGTTGGGTCCGGGGGGCAATCAGCCCCAGCATTTT.

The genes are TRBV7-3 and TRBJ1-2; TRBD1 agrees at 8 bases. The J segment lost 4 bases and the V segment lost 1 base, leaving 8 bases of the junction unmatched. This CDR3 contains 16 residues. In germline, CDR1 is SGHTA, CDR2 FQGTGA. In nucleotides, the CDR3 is TGTGCCAGCAGCTTAAGTGGCAGGGGGCGAGGCTATGGCTACACCTTC. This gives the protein CASSLSGRGRGYGYTF. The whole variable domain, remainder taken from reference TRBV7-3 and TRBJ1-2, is GAGVSQTPSNKVTEKGKYVELRCDPISGHTALYWYRQSLGQGPEFLIYFQGTGAADDSGLPNDRFFAVRPEGSVSTLKIQRTERGDSAVYLCASSLSGRGRGYGYTFGSGTRLTVV.

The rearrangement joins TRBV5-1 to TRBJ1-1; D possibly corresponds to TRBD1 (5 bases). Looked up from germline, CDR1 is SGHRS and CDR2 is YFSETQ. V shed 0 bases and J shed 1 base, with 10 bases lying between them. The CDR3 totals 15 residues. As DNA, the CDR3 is TGCGCCAGCAGCTTGGTCGGGGGGGAGAACACTGAAGCTTTCTTT. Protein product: CASSLVGGENTEAFF.

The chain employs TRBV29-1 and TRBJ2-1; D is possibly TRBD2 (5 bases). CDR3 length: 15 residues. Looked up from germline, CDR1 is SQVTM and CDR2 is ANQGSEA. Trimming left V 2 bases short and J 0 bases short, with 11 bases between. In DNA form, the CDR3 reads TGCAGCGTTGAATGGCGGGCATCCTCCTACAATGAGCAGTTCTTC. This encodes CSVEWRASSYNEQFF.

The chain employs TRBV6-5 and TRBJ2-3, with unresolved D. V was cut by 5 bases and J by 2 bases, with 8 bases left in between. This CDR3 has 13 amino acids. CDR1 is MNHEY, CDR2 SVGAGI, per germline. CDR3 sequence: CASSLTDTDTQYF. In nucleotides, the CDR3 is TGTGCCAGCAGTCTTACAGACACAGATACGCAGTATTTT.